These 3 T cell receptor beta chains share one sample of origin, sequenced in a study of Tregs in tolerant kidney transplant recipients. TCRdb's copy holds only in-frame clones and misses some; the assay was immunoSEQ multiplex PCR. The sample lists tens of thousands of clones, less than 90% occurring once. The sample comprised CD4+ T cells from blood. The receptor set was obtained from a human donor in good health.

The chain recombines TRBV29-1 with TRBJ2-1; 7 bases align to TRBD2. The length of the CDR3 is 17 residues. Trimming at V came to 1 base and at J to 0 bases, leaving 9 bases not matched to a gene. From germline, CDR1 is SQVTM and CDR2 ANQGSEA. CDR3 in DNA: TGCAGCGTTGAAGGCGGGAGCAGGCTTAGCTCCTACAATGAGCAGTTCTTC. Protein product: CSVEGGSRLSSYNEQFF.

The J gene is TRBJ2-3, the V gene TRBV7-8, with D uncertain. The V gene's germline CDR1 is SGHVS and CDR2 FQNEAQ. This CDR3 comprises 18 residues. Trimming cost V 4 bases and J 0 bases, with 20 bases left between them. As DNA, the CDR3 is TGTGCCAGCAGCTCCCCTCTGGGCGGTCTCTCTAGCACAGATACGCAGTATTTT. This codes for CASSSPLGGLSSTDTQYF.

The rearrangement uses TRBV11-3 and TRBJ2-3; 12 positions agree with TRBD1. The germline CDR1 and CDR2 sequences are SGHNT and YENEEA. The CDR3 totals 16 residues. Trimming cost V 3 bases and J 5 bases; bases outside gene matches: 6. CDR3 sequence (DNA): TGTGCCAGCAGCTTGAGGGGACAGGGGGCAGGAGATACGCAGTATTTT. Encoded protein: CASSLRGQGAGDTQYF.